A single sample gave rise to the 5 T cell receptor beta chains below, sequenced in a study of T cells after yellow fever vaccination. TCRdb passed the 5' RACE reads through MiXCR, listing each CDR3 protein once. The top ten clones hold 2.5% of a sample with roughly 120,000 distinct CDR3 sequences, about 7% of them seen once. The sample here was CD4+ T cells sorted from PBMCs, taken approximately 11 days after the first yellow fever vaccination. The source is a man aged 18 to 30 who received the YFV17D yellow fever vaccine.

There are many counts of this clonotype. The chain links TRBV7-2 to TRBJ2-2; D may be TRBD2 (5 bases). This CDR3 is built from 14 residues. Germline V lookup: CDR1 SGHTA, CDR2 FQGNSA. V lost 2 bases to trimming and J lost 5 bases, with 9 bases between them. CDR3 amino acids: CASSLMRATGELFF. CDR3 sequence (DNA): TGTGCCAGCAGCTTAATGAGGGCTACCGGGGAGCTGTTTTTT.

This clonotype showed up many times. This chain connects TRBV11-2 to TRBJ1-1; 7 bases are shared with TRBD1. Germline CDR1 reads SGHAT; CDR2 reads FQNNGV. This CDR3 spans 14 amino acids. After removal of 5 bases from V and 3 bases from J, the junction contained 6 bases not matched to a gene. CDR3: CASSAGGVYTEAFF. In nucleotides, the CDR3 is TGTGCCAGCAGCGCAGGGGGTGTGTACACTGAAGCTTTCTTT.

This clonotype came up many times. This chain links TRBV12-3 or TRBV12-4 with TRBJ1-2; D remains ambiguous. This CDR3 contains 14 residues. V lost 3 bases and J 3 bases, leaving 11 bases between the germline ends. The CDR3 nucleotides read TGTGCCAGCAGTTTTAATCCAGAGTACTATGGCTACACCTTC. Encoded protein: CASSFNPEYYGYTF.

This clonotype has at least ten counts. The DNA of the CDR3 is TGTGCCAGCAGCGACTCGGTCGGGACCCAGTACTTC. This translates into CASSDSVGTQYF. The rearrangement uses TRBV4-2 and TRBJ2-5; no clear D. Deletions cut 5 bases from V and 7 bases from J, with 11 bases between. The germline gives CDR1 LGHNA, CDR2 YNFKEQ. The CDR3 sequence is 12 residues long.

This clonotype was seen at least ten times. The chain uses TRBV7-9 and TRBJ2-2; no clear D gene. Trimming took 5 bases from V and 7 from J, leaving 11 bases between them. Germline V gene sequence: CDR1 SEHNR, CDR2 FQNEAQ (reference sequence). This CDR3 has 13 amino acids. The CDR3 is CASSPFRDGELFF. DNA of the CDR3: TGTGCCAGCAGCCCCTTCCGAGACGGGGAGCTGTTTTTT.